Below, 30 T cell receptor beta chains from the same sample are listed, as sequenced in a study of blood T cell repertoires in COVID-19. Method: immunoSEQ multiplex PCR; TCRdb's copy keeps in-frame clones and lacks some. The sample contains 150,000 or so clones, roughly 82% of which appear only once. Sequenced: peripheral blood. These receptors were taken from a human donor with acute or convalescent COVID-19. The donor label of this sample is uncertain.

V gene TRBV10-1 combines with J gene TRBJ1-1; TRBD1 agrees at 7 bases. V was clipped by 9 bases and J by 4 bases; unmatched bases: 14. The CDR3 spans 15 residues. Germline V gene lookup returns CDR1 WNHNN and CDR2 SYGVQD (reference sequence). The CDR3 DNA reads as TGCGCCAGGTTGACAGGGCCCCATGTGAGCACTGAAGCTTTCTTT. Its translation is CARLTGPHVSTEAFF.

The V gene is TRBV6-5, the J gene TRBJ2-7; D is possibly TRBD1 (5 bases). V was pared by 6 bases and J by 0 bases, with 9 bases between. The germline V gene encodes CDR1 MNHEY and CDR2 SVGAGI. This CDR3 spans 13 amino acids. The CDR3 reads CASRRQSSYEQYF. The CDR3 bases are TGTGCCAGCAGGAGACAGAGCTCCTACGAGCAGTACTTC.

This clone was counted once. The gene calls are TRBV6-5 and TRBJ2-5, with TRBD1 identical over 9 bases. After removal of 7 bases from V and 1 base from J, the junction contained 4 bases not matched to a gene. The CDR3 loop spans 14 amino acids. CDR1 is MNHEY and CDR2 is SVGAGI in the germline V gene. In nucleotides, the CDR3 is TGTGCCAGCACACGGGACAGGGCCCAAGAGACCCAGTACTTC. This gives the protein CASTRDRAQETQYF.

This chain connects TRBV21-1 to TRBJ2-7; TRBD2 was called by the table and not checked on the DNA. TRBV21-1 is designated a pseudogene. The CDR3 runs 17 residues. The CDR3 DNA reads as TGTGCCAGCAGCAAAGCAGCCTTCGGGGGGCCCCTCTACGAGCAGTACTTC. It yields the protein CASSKAAFGGPLYEQYF.

The chain links TRBV5-1 to TRBJ1-1; a weak D match, TRBD1 (6 bases). The CDR3 is 14 residues long. Germline CDR1 and CDR2: SGHRS and YFSETQ. Trimming stripped 2 bases from V and 4 bases from J, with 12 bases between. The CDR3 region has the DNA TGCGCCAGCAGCTTAGCAGGGGCCGGCACTGAAGCTTTCTTT. Its translation is CASSLAGAGTEAFF.

The chain recombines TRBV2 with TRBJ1-2; weak D call: TRBD1 (6 bases). V lost 4 bases and J lost 4, with 10 bases in between. This CDR3 comprises 13 residues. The V gene's germline CDR1 is SNHLY and CDR2 FYNNEI. CDR3 sequence reads: CASSVGGRYGYTF. DNA for the CDR3: TGTGCCAGCAGTGTTGGGGGCCGCTATGGCTACACCTTC.

This chain joins TRBV19 and TRBJ2-2, with 11 bases that match TRBD1. CDR1 is LNHDA and CDR2 is SQIVND in the germline V gene (reference sequence). The CDR3 runs to 16 residues. The V gene end was trimmed by 3 bases and the J gene end by 6 bases; junction bases not matched to a gene: 6. CDR3 amino acids: CASSIGQGALPGELFF. The CDR3 region has the DNA TGTGCCAGTAGTATCGGACAGGGGGCGCTCCCCGGGGAGCTGTTTTTT.

The chain employs TRBV30 and TRBJ1-6; possible D gene TRBD1, 5 bases. Germline CDR1 is GTSNPN and CDR2 is SVGIG (reference sequence). Trimming pared 0 bases from V and 3 bases from J, leaving 12 bases between. The CDR3 sequence is 16 residues long. This CDR3 reads CAWSVRGFVYNSPLHF. The CDR3 DNA reads TGTGCCTGGAGTGTAAGGGGTTTTGTCTATAATTCACCCCTCCACTTT.

The chain recombines TRBV4-1 with TRBJ1-5, with D possibly matching TRBD1 (5 bases). Germline loops: CDR1 MGHRA, CDR2 YSYEKL. This CDR3 has 14 residues. V lost 2 bases and J lost 6, with 11 bases in between. The CDR3: CASSQQGKGQPQHF. As DNA, the CDR3 is TGCGCCAGCAGCCAACAGGGAAAAGGTCAGCCCCAGCATTTT.

The chain employs TRBV6-1 and TRBJ2-7, with D possibly matching TRBD2 (7 bases). The ends were cut back, 2 bases at V and 0 bases at J, with 17 bases in the middle. There are 17 residues in the CDR3. The V gene's germline CDR1 is MNHNS and CDR2 SASEGT. CDR3 region: CASSEHGGGGLSYEQYF. CDR3 coding DNA: TGTGCCAGCAGTGAACACGGGGGCGGGGGCCTCTCCTACGAGCAGTACTTC.

The table lists this clone with a few counts. The chain combines TRBV10-1 with TRBJ1-3, with no clear D. CDR3 length: 15 residues. Germline V gene sequence: CDR1 WNHNN, CDR2 SYGVQD (reference sequence). With 0 bases removed from V and 0 bases from J, the gap between germline ends came to 6 bases. The DNA for the CDR3 is TGCGCCAGCAGTGAGTCGGGCAGCTCTGGAAACACCATATATTTT. Its translation: CASSESGSSGNTIYF.

The chain uses TRBV27 and TRBJ2-4; the match to TRBD1 covers 9 bases. The CDR3 consists of 15 residues. With V trimmed by 2 bases and J by 8 bases, 7 bases remained unmatched. The germline V gene encodes CDR1 MNHEY and CDR2 SMNVEV (reference sequence). For the CDR3, the DNA is TGTGCCAGCAGTTTAATTGGACAGGGGCTTCACATTCAGTACTTC. It specifies CASSLIGQGLHIQYF.

The rearrangement uses TRBV10-3 and TRBJ2-7; 8 nucleotides line up with TRBD1. The germline V gene encodes CDR1 ENHRY and CDR2 SYGVKD. Trimming at V came to 6 bases and at J to 3 bases, leaving 7 bases not matched to a gene. This CDR3 region has 14 residues. The CDR3 DNA reads TGTGCCATCAGACGAGGACAGGGAGGCTACGAGCAGTACTTC. Translation gives CAIRRGQGGYEQYF.

This chain links TRBV5-1 with TRBJ1-4; no firm D call. Germline loops: CDR1 SGHRS, CDR2 YFSETQ. Between the trimmed V and J ends, which lost 1 base and 3 bases, there was a span of 10 bases. The CDR3 has 15 amino acids. CDR3 in DNA: TGCGCCAGCAGCTTGTTGGCCAGGTCTAATGAAAAACTGTTTTTT. Amino acids: CASSLLARSNEKLFF.

CDR3 coding DNA: TGTGCCTCTCTGCCGGGTCGGGAGACTGAAGCTTTCTTT. Protein product: CASLPGRETEAFF. The genes are TRBV30 and TRBJ1-1, with unresolved D. Germline CDR1 is GTSNPN and CDR2 is SVGIG (reference sequence). The CDR3 length is 13 residues. The ends were cut back, 7 bases at V and 5 bases at J, with 17 bases in the middle.

In this sample, this clone turned up a few times. The V call is TRBV7-6, the J call TRBJ1-1; D is unresolved. The CDR3 runs to 16 residues. Trimming left V 6 bases short and J 2 bases short, with 19 bases between. Germline V gene sequence: CDR1 SGHVS, CDR2 FNYEAQ. CDR3 nucleotide sequence: TGTGCCAGCAGGGCCTTAGGTGGGCTTGATAACACTGAAGCTTTCTTT. It codes for CASRALGGLDNTEAFF.

CDR3 sequence reads: CASSLALGGGETQYF. The CDR3, as DNA: TGTGCCAGCAGCTTGGCTCTTGGAGGAGGGGAGACCCAGTACTTC. The chain recombines TRBV5-4 with TRBJ2-5; weak D call: TRBD2 (6 bases). The germline CDR1 and CDR2 sequences are SGHNT and YYREEE (reference sequence). V was trimmed by 0 bases and J by 5 bases, leaving 14 bases between them. The CDR3 runs to 15 residues.

The V and J genes are TRBV6-5 and TRBJ1-5; 7 positions agree with TRBD1. The germline V gene encodes CDR1 MNHEY and CDR2 SVGAGI. V lost 6 bases to trimming and J lost 3 bases; unmatched junction nucleotides: 8. CDR3 length equals 15 residues. The CDR3 region is CASRSGQQLNQPQHF. The CDR3 DNA sequence: TGTGCCAGCAGATCGGGACAGCAACTCAATCAGCCCCAGCATTTT.

The V call is TRBV13, the J call TRBJ1-6, with D hard to call. The CDR3 is 15 residues long. V was pared by 5 bases and J by 7 bases, with 15 bases between. From germline, CDR1 is PRHDT and CDR2 FYEKMQ (reference sequence). The CDR3 sequence: CASSPPERRNSPLHF. The CDR3 DNA sequence: TGTGCCAGCAGCCCTCCGGAAAGGAGAAATTCACCCCTCCACTTT.

This rearrangement joins TRBV3-1 (or the pseudogene TRBV3-2) to TRBJ1-2; 7 nucleotides agree with TRBD1. The CDR3 runs to 16 residues. Germline CDR1 and CDR2: LGHDT and YNNKEL (reference sequence). Trimming at V came to 4 bases and at J to 2 bases, leaving 10 bases not matched to a gene. The CDR3 DNA follows: TGTGCCAGCAGCCCTTTTCGCAGGGGGATAAACTATGGCTACACCTTC. This translates into CASSPFRRGINYGYTF.

The rearrangement uses TRBV5-1 and TRBJ1-1; the D gene is possibly TRBD1 (6 bases). Trimming took 4 bases from V and 3 from J, leaving 16 bases between them. Looked up from germline, CDR1 is SGHRS and CDR2 is YFSETQ. The CDR3 loop spans 15 amino acids. This chain's CDR3 is CASSPLQGTDTEAFF. DNA for the CDR3: TGCGCCAGCAGCCCGTTACAGGGTACGGACACTGAAGCTTTCTTT. Filled out from reference TRBV5-1 and TRBJ1-1, the complete variable domain reads KAGVTQTPRYLIKTRGQQVTLSCSPISGHRSVSWYQQTPGQGLQFLFEYFSETQRNKGNFPGRFSGRQFSNSRSEMNVSTLELGDSALYLCASSPLQGTDTEAFFGQGTRLTVV.

V and J are TRBV19 and TRBJ2-2; the match to TRBD1 covers 12 bases. Germline assignment: CDR1 LNHDA and CDR2 SQIVND (reference sequence). V lost 3 bases to trimming and J lost 5 bases; unmatched junction nucleotides: 4. The CDR3 contains 16 residues. The CDR3 here is CASSIRDRGHTGELFF. CDR3 nucleotide sequence: TGTGCCAGTAGTATCCGGGACAGGGGGCATACCGGGGAGCTGTTTTTT.

The V call is TRBV7-9, the J call TRBJ2-7; the match to TRBD1 covers 8 bases. J was trimmed by 6 bases and V by 3 bases; bases with no gene match: 7. The CDR3 spans 14 residues. CDR1 and CDR2 (germline): SEHNR, FQNEAQ (reference sequence). The DNA of the CDR3 is TGTGCCAGCAGCTTTTGGACAGGGCAAGGCGAGCAGTACTTC. Its translation: CASSFWTGQGEQYF.

J is TRBJ1-1 and V is TRBV29-1, with no clear D. The CDR3 has 13 residues. Germline CDR1 SQVTM, CDR2 ANQGSEA. V was clipped by 6 bases and J by 1 base, with 12 bases between them. The CDR3 nucleotides read TGCAGCGTGAAGGAGGCCTGGAACACTGAAGCTTTCTTT. Amino acids: CSVKEAWNTEAFF. Full variable domain (outside the CDR3, taken from reference TRBV29-1 and TRBJ1-1): SAVISQKPSRDICQRGTSLTIQCQVDSQVTMMFWYRQQPGQSLTLIATANQGSEATYESGFVIDKFPISRPNLTFSTLTVSNMSPEDSSIYLCSVKEAWNTEAFFGQGTRLTVV.

The chain employs TRBV6-1 and TRBJ2-2; perhaps TRBD2 as D (6 bases). Per germline, CDR1 MNHNS and CDR2 SASEGT. The CDR3 has 15 amino acids. The ends were cut back, 1 base at V and 6 bases at J, with 12 bases in the middle. The CDR3 DNA sequence: TGTGCCAGCAGTGAAGGGCGGAGGGGAGCCGGGGAGCTGTTTTTT. It specifies CASSEGRRGAGELFF.

This clone was seen a few times. This chain links TRBV7-9 with TRBJ1-6; the D gene is possibly TRBD1 (6 bases). The CDR3 length is 15 residues. V gave up 5 bases and J gave up 7 bases, with 15 bases separating them. Germline values: CDR1 SEHNR, CDR2 FQNEAQ (reference sequence). The CDR3 loop is CASSVQGISNSPLHF. The CDR3 bases are TGTGCCAGCAGCGTACAGGGTATCTCAAATTCACCCCTCCACTTT.

V usage is TRBV13 and J usage is TRBJ2-5, with D perhaps TRBD2 (7 bases). Trimming removed 8 bases from V and 7 bases from J, with 14 bases in between. The CDR3 extends over 12 amino acids. CDR1 PRHDT and CDR2 FYEKMQ come from the germline V gene (reference sequence). This chain's CDR3 is CASSGGDWTQYF. The CDR3 bases are TGTGCCAGCTCGGGGGGCGACTGGACCCAGTACTTC.

The chain joins TRBV7-9 to TRBJ2-7; 7 bases are shared with TRBD1. CDR1 is SEHNR, CDR2 FQNEAQ, per germline (reference sequence). Trimming removed 5 bases from V and 2 bases from J; junction bases left unmatched: 0. This CDR3 is built from 12 residues. The CDR3 DNA sequence: TGTGCCAGCAGCGACAGGGCCTACGAGCAGTACTTC. Its protein is CASSDRAYEQYF.

V usage is TRBV30 and J usage is TRBJ1-6; the match to TRBD1 covers 8 bases. Germline V gene data show CDR1 as GTSNPN and CDR2 as SVGIG (reference sequence). The CDR3 spans 13 residues. J was trimmed by 10 bases and V by 3 bases; bases with no gene match: 5. Here the CDR3 DNA reads TGTGCCTGGAGACAGGGGGTCGAATCACCCCTCCACTTT. Translated, it gives CAWRQGVESPLHF.

The rearrangement uses TRBV4-1 and TRBJ1-2, with TRBD1 identical over 10 bases. CDR1 and CDR2 from the germline V gene are MGHRA and YSYEKL. The length of the CDR3 is 18 residues. V lost 1 base and J lost 1; bases outside the gene matches: 9. The chain's CDR3 is CASSQARDRGGGNYGYTF. DNA of the CDR3: TGCGCCAGCAGCCAAGCCAGGGACAGGGGTGGGGGTAACTATGGCTACACCTTC.